Listed here are 32 T cell receptor beta chains from one sample, sequenced in a study of T cell repertoires in cytomegalovirus infection. From the reads, TCRdb called clonotypes with MiXCR, one entry per CDR3 protein. The table has 150,000 to 180,000 distinct CDR3 sequences, 20% to 30% seen once; the top ten hold approximately 10%. The sequenced sample consisted of PBMCs. The receptors were gathered from a human donor in good health (CMV status not recorded). Some clones in this sample may be carry-over from other donors' samples.

This clonotype has ten or more counts. The J gene is TRBJ1-1, the V gene TRBV19; D not certain. CDR1 is LNHDA and CDR2 is SQIVND in the germline V gene (reference sequence). The V and J ends lost 1 base and 1 base respectively, with 7 bases between them. The CDR3 covers 14 residues. The CDR3 DNA sequence: TGTGCCAGTAGTATAGGGTTCGCGAACACTGAAGCTTTCTTT. Amino acids: CASSIGFANTEAFF.

This clonotype was counted a few times. The V gene is TRBV12-3 or TRBV12-4, the J gene TRBJ2-1; 10 bases are shared with TRBD2. The CDR3 runs 12 residues. The junction had 4 bases not matched to a gene; V was cut back by 8 bases and J by 9 bases. The CDR3 loop is CASGLAGAEQFF. The CDR3, as DNA: TGTGCCAGCGGTCTAGCGGGAGCTGAGCAGTTCTTC.

This clonotype came up a few times. The chain joins TRBV19 to TRBJ1-1; D is uncertain. Trimming took 9 bases from V and 0 from J, leaving 20 bases between them. Germline V gene data show CDR1 as LNHDA and CDR2 as SQIVND (reference sequence). The CDR3 is made up of 16 amino acids. The CDR3 loop is CASNTPGSSMNTEAFF. As DNA, the CDR3 is TGTGCCAGCAACACTCCGGGGTCCTCCATGAACACTGAAGCTTTCTTT.

This chain uses TRBV7-9 with TRBJ2-7; TRBD2 matches 10 bases. The V segment lost 5 bases and the J segment 6 bases; nucleotides outside the gene matches: 7. The CDR3 consists of 14 residues. CDR1 and CDR2 from the germline V gene are SEHNR and FQNEAQ (reference sequence). CDR3 residues: CASSPSGRASEQYF. In DNA form, the CDR3 reads TGTGCCAGCAGCCCGAGCGGGAGGGCCTCCGAGCAGTACTTC.

The chain couples TRBV28 to TRBJ1-6, with D possibly matching TRBD1 (5 bases). The V gene lost 7 bases and the J gene lost 7 bases, with 14 bases spanning the gap. CDR1 MDHEN and CDR2 SYDVKM come from the germline V gene. The CDR3 has 14 residues. The CDR3 protein is CASTPEQANSPLHF. The CDR3 nucleotides read TGTGCCAGCACCCCTGAACAGGCGAATTCACCCCTCCACTTT.

Many counts were recorded for this clonotype. The rearrangement joins TRBV7-2 to TRBJ2-1; D uncertain. Germline assignment: CDR1 SGHTA and CDR2 FQGNSA. This CDR3 has 15 amino acids. Trimming took 1 base from V and 0 from J, leaving 7 bases between them. CDR3 residues: CASSLEGVSYNEQFF. DNA for the CDR3: TGTGCCAGCAGCTTAGAAGGAGTCTCCTACAATGAGCAGTTCTTC.

The chain couples TRBV7-2 to TRBJ1-3; D is ambiguous. CDR1 SGHTA and CDR2 FQGNSA come from the germline V gene. This CDR3 region has 15 residues. V was pared by 5 bases and J by 3 bases, with 14 bases between. CDR3 protein: CASSPRAVHGNTIYF. The CDR3 DNA sequence: TGTGCCAGCAGCCCACGGGCGGTCCATGGAAACACCATATATTTT.

This clonotype was picked up many times. This chain joins TRBV7-2 and TRBJ2-1; D uncertain. This CDR3 contains 11 residues. Germline V gives CDR1 SGHTA, CDR2 FQGNSA. V lost 7 bases and J 3 bases, leaving 4 bases between the germline ends. This CDR3 is CASTVYNEQFF. CDR3 coding DNA: TGTGCCAGCACGGTCTACAATGAGCAGTTCTTC.

The table lists this clonotype with a few counts. The rearrangement joins TRBV2 to TRBJ2-7; a weak D match, TRBD2 (7 bases). The V end lost 3 bases, the J end lost 7 bases, and 13 bases lay between the germline ends. CDR3 length: 13 residues. Germline V CDR1 and CDR2: SNHLY, FYNNEI. CDR3 region: CASSDVGGPEQYF. In DNA form, the CDR3 reads TGTGCCAGCAGTGATGTCGGGGGGCCAGAGCAGTACTTC. The variable domain in full, with the rest retrieved from reference TRBV2 and TRBJ2-7, is EPEVTQTPSHQVTQMGQEVILRCVPISNHLYFYWYRQILGQKVEFLVSFYNNEISEKSEIFDDQFSVERPDGSNFTLKIRSTKLEDSAMYFCASSDVGGPEQYFGPGTRLTVT.

This clonotype was recorded only once. The chain joins TRBV4-3 to TRBJ2-2, with TRBD2 matching 9 bases. V lost 0 bases and J lost 5; bases outside the gene matches: 10. Germline CDR1 reads LGHNA; CDR2 reads YSLEER. The CDR3 loop spans 18 amino acids. The CDR3 bases are TGCGCCAGCAGCCAAGAATCAATAGCGGGAGTAGGTACCGGGGAGCTGTTTTTT. Translated: CASSQESIAGVGTGELFF.

V gene TRBV24-1 combines with J gene TRBJ2-3; no firm D call. CDR1 is KGHDR and CDR2 is SFDVKD in the germline V gene. V lost 4 bases, J lost 0 bases, and 13 bases lay in between. The length of the CDR3 is 16 residues. The CDR3: CATSDRRRPSTDTQYF. The DNA for the CDR3 is TGTGCCACCAGTGACCGCAGACGGCCTAGCACAGATACGCAGTATTTT.

At least ten counts were recorded for this clonotype. The chain links TRBV7-2 to TRBJ1-3, with 7 bases matching TRBD1. After removal of 3 bases from V and 4 bases from J, the junction contained 6 bases not matched to a gene. Germline CDR1 SGHTA, CDR2 FQGNSA. The CDR3 extends over 15 amino acids. CDR3 DNA: TGTGCCAGCAGCTTCCCTGACAGGGTGGGAAACACCATATATTTT. It specifies CASSFPDRVGNTIYF.

The CDR3 nucleotides read TGCAGCGTCGCCCCATTGATCGGTGGCTACACCTTC. Amino acid sequence: CSVAPLIGGYTF. The rearrangement joins TRBV29-1 to TRBJ1-2; D call uncertain. Deletions cut 6 bases from V and 7 bases from J, with 15 bases between. Germline values: CDR1 SQVTM, CDR2 ANQGSEA. This CDR3 has 12 amino acids.

This clonotype has only a few counts. The rearrangement uses TRBV5-5 and TRBJ2-1, with 8 bases that match TRBD2. CDR1 and CDR2 (germline): SGHKS, YYEKEE (reference sequence). The CDR3 is made up of 18 amino acids. The ends lost 0 bases at V and 8 bases at J; junction bases unmatched: 16. CDR3 sequence: CASSLALFGTSSYDEQFF. For the CDR3, the DNA is TGTGCCAGCAGCTTGGCATTATTTGGGACTAGTAGTTACGATGAGCAGTTCTTC.

This clonotype was found a few times. This chain connects TRBV27 to TRBJ2-1, with D uncertain. Germline V gene sequence: CDR1 MNHEY, CDR2 SMNVEV (reference sequence). Trimming cost V 2 bases and J 0 bases, with 8 bases left between them. The CDR3 covers 15 residues. CDR3 nucleotides: TGTGCCAGCAGTTTAAGGGTTACCTCCTACAATGAGCAGTTCTTC. Translation gives CASSLRVTSYNEQFF.

As concerns this clonotype: A much larger clone lies a single base off, so this may be a read error. The rearrangement uses TRBV7-2 and TRBJ2-7; TRBD2 matches 12 bases. The CDR3 consists of 17 residues. Germline V lookup: CDR1 SGHTA, CDR2 FQGNSA. V lost 5 bases, J lost 3 bases, and 11 bases stayed unmatched. CDR3 protein: CASSRTSGERLFYEQYF. The DNA for the CDR3 is TGTGCCAGCAGCCGGACTAGCGGGGAGAGGTTGTTCTACGAGCAGTACTTC.

The chain combines TRBV28 with TRBJ2-7; D not certain. CDR3 length: 10 amino acids. CDR1 and CDR2 from the germline V gene are MDHEN and SYDVKM. V lost 8 bases, J lost 7 bases, and 9 bases lay in between. CDR3: CASQLVEQYF. DNA of the CDR3: TGTGCCAGCCAGCTCGTAGAGCAGTACTTC.

There are many counts of this clonotype. V and J are TRBV4-3 and TRBJ2-2; D not certain. Trimming removed 0 bases from V and 5 bases from J, with 10 bases in between. The CDR3 spans 15 residues. Germline V lookup: CDR1 LGHNA, CDR2 YSLEER. The DNA of the CDR3 is TGCGCCAGCAGCCAAGATTGGGGTATGACCGGGGAGCTGTTTTTT. Protein: CASSQDWGMTGELFF.

This clonotype came up many times. The rearrangement joins TRBV4-3 to TRBJ1-2; D might be TRBD1 (6 bases). The CDR3 is made up of 13 amino acids. The V and J ends lost 4 bases and 6 bases respectively, with 12 bases between them. The germline CDR1 and CDR2 sequences are LGHNA and YSLEER. Here the CDR3 DNA reads TGCGCCAGCAGCCCAGAACAGGGACATGGCTACACCTTC. Translated, it gives CASSPEQGHGYTF.

The chain joins TRBV20-1 to TRBJ1-2; 7 bases align to TRBD1. The V and J ends lost 4 bases and 7 bases, in that order; junction bases with no gene match: 12. Germline V lookup: CDR1 DFQATT, CDR2 SNEGSKA (reference sequence). The CDR3 covers 14 residues. This CDR3 reads CSATRTGPRSGYTF. The CDR3 nucleotides read TGCAGTGCTACCCGGACAGGTCCCCGTTCTGGCTACACCTTC.

This clonotype was counted a few times. The V and J genes are TRBV28 and TRBJ1-6; TRBD1 matches 9 bases. The CDR3 has 16 residues. Germline V lookup: CDR1 MDHEN, CDR2 SYDVKM. After removal of 3 bases from V and 9 bases from J, the junction contained 9 bases not matched to a gene. Here the CDR3 DNA reads TGTGCCAGCAGTTTTGGAGGGACAGGGATGGCTTCACCCCTCCACTTT. Protein: CASSFGGTGMASPLHF.

This sequence joins TRBV5-4 and TRBJ1-1; tentative D call: TRBD1 (5 bases). The CDR3 totals 14 residues. CDR1 and CDR2 (germline): SGHNT, YYREEE (reference sequence). V lost 4 bases, J lost 1 base, and 11 bases lay in between. CDR3 sequence reads: CASSLGAANTEAFF. CDR3 coding DNA: TGTGCCAGCAGCCTCGGGGCAGCGAACACTGAAGCTTTCTTT.

This clonotype came up once. The genes are TRBV7-4 and TRBJ2-2; D is unclear. V lost 5 bases to trimming and J lost 6 bases, with 10 bases between them. Germline lookup yields CDR1 SGHVT and CDR2 SQSDAQ. The CDR3 is made up of 13 amino acids. CDR3 in amino acids: CASSGEVSGELFF. The DNA for the CDR3 is TGTGCCAGCAGCGGCGAGGTATCCGGGGAGCTGTTTTTT.

This clonotype was found many times. V gene TRBV12-3 or TRBV12-4 combines with J gene TRBJ1-1; no clear D gene. The CDR3 is made up of 13 amino acids. V was pared by 5 bases and J by 1 base, with 8 bases between. CDR3 DNA sequence: TGTGCCAGCAGTCCCCCTGAGAACACTGAAGCTTTCTTT. This encodes CASSPPENTEAFF.

Concerning this clonotype: A read error is possible here, since a much larger clone lies one base away. This chain connects TRBV19 to TRBJ2-2, with TRBD1 identical over 8 bases. Germline V CDR1 and CDR2: LNHDA, SQIVND (reference sequence). The CDR3 is made up of 14 amino acids. CDR3 amino acids: CVSKQGVSTGELFF. The CDR3 coding sequence is TGTGTCAGTAAACAGGGGGTGAGCACCGGGGAGCTGTTTTTT.

This clonotype was recorded at least ten times. The chain has TRBV7-2 and TRBJ1-2; D is uncertain. Per germline, CDR1 SGHTA and CDR2 FQGNSA. The CDR3 spans 14 residues. V was cut by 2 bases and J by 0 bases, with 7 bases left in between. This CDR3 is CASSLNAANYGYTF. The DNA for the CDR3 is TGTGCCAGCAGCTTAAACGCGGCTAACTATGGCTACACCTTC. The variable domain in full, completed from reference TRBV7-2 and TRBJ1-2, reads GAGVSQSPSNKVTEKGKDVELRCDPISGHTALYWYRQSLGQGLEFLIYFQGNSAPDKSGLPSDRFSAERTGGSVSTLTIQRTQQEDSAVYLCASSLNAANYGYTFGSGTRLTVV.

At least ten counts were recorded for this clonotype. The genes are TRBV7-8 and TRBJ2-1; no firm D call. V shed 1 base and J shed 9 bases, with 10 bases lying between them. Germline CDR1 reads SGHVS; CDR2 reads FQNEAQ. The CDR3 is made up of 13 amino acids. The CDR3 DNA is TGTGCCAGCAGCTTAGACTTTACGGGTGAGCAGTTCTTC. This gives the protein CASSLDFTGEQFF.

The genes are TRBV7-4 and TRBJ1-3; D unclear. V was pared by 1 base and J by 3 bases, with 10 bases between. This CDR3 region has 15 residues. Germline V gene sequence: CDR1 SGHVT, CDR2 SQSDAQ. As DNA, the CDR3 is TGTGCCAGCAGCTTAGTAGGCAGCTATGGAAACACCATATATTTT. This sequence encodes CASSLVGSYGNTIYF.

Concerning this clonotype: One end of the junction fails to match germline, which may point to a read error. The chain joins TRBV7-9 to TRBJ2-6; D assignment may be TRBD1 or TRBD2 (5 bases each). Germline V gene sequence: CDR1 SEHNR, CDR2 FQNEAQ (reference sequence). CDR3 length equals 20 residues. CDR3 region: CTSSLGAISSRGAGANVLTF. For the CDR3, the DNA is TGTACCAGCAGCTTAGGAGCGATTTCGTCCCGGGGCGCTGGGGCCAACGTCCTGACTTTC.

A note on this clonotype: One end of the junction is discordant with germline, which a read error may explain. This chain joins TRBV27 and TRBJ2-3; D is possibly TRBD2 (6 bases). Germline lookup yields CDR1 MNHEY and CDR2 SMNVEV (reference sequence). CDR3 length: 12 residues. The chain's CDR3 is CASSLAGTRLTF. DNA of the CDR3: TGTGCCAGCAGTCTCGCCGGGACTCGCCTAACTTTT.

By sample share, this clonotype is medium-sized. This chain joins TRBV7-9 and TRBJ2-4, with TRBD1 as a possible D gene (5 bases). V lost 5 bases to trimming and J lost 5 bases, with 16 bases between them. The germline gives CDR1 SEHNR, CDR2 FQNEAQ (reference sequence). This CDR3 is 15 amino acids long. In DNA, the CDR3 is TGTGCCAGCAGCCTCACGTCAGGGCGCCAAAACATTCAGTACTTC. It specifies CASSLTSGRQNIQYF.

The chain uses TRBV6-1 and TRBJ2-3, with no clear D. CDR3 length: 14 amino acids. Deletions cut 7 bases from V and 0 bases from J, with 11 bases between. Germline assignment: CDR1 MNHNS and CDR2 SASEGT. CDR3 sequence reads: CASTNYASTDTQYF. DNA for the CDR3: TGTGCCAGCACAAATTATGCTAGCACAGATACGCAGTATTTT.